This T cell receptor (beta chain) was identified during a study of CD8 T cells in ankylosing spondylitis. Comment on this clonotype: Antigen specificity is unknown.

As the method for making TCR beta libraries, quantitative 5'-RACE with molecular barcodes was used. MiXCR, applied by TCRdb to the 5' RACE reads, yields one record per CDR3 protein. The profile shows about 130,000 distinct CDR3 sequences, approximately 15% of them singletons. Study observations and caveats: Reportedly, matched ankylosing spondylitis synovial fluid was significantly enriched for disease-linked clones. A TCR beta motif of eight highly homologous variants appeared characteristic of ankylosing spondylitis blood. Prior work had noted some motif variants in reactive arthritis blood and synovial fluid.

The sample was blood, either unsorted or a sorted T cell fraction (not recorded which). The source is a female donor with ankylosing spondylitis or in good health (not recorded which).

CDR3 coding DNA: TGTGCCAGCAGCCCCGGGACCCATTCCGGAGAGACCCAGTACTTC. Protein sequence: CASSPGTHSGETQYF. The chain uses TRBV11-3 and TRBJ2-5, with D perhaps given as TRBD1 or TRBD2 (5 bases each). The germline CDR1 and CDR2 sequences are SGHNT and YENEEA. This CDR3 comprises 15 residues. V dropped 5 bases and J dropped 4 bases, with 17 bases sitting between them.